This TCR beta chain is from a study (dated by TCRdb to the mid-2010s). Libraries came from RT-PCR. Sequencing relied on an Illumina MiSeq. The public reads were quality trimmed at Q25 with fastp and then assembled into clones with MiXCR by TCRdb, keeping productive beta chains. Rows are unified per CDR3 protein, each entry keeping the most common DNA and genes. The sample yields fewer than 800,000 distinct CDR3 sequences; 14% were counted once. 3.6% of the sample is in the top ten clones. Relative to germline, V is 7 bases shorter and J is 0 bases shorter, with 15 bases between their ends. The CDR3, from cysteine to phenylalanine, totals 15 residues. Only the CDR3 DNA is retained, 45 bases long and in frame from the first base. From a lookup of the germline V gene, CDR1 and CDR2 are SGDLS and YYNGEE. This clonotype was seen more than once but under ten times. Its antigen is not yet known. The sample holds no much larger clone one base away, and base qualities are not on file.

The sequenced material came from memory CD4+ T cells from blood. This chain joins TRBV9 to TRBJ2-3; the D gene cannot be resolved reliably. This TCR came from a female donor in good health, serving as a healthy control. The DNA sequence is as follows: TGTGCCAGCGGCGGCAAACTCCAAAGCACAGATACGCAGTATTTT. Translation gives CASGGKLQSTDTQYF.